A selection of T cell receptor beta chains follows, all from one sample in a study of blood T cells in healthy people across ages. TCRdb fed the 5' RACE reads into MiXCR, producing one record per CDR3 protein. Here the sample spans about 780,000 distinct CDR3 sequences, less than 60% being singletons. The sequenced material came from blood. The receptors derive from an elderly man in good health. CDR3s include the opening cysteine and the closing phenylalanine or tryptophan. Fields, in order: clone size, J gene, D gene, V gene, CDR3 DNA, CDR3 protein. D genes are given only for firm matches. Clone size appears in some rows only: once, few, many, or a class for an expanded clone.

clone size: -; J gene: TRBJ2-1; D gene: -; V gene: TRBV20-1; CDR3 DNA: TGCAGTGCTAGTCCCGGATTCTACAATGAGCAGTTCTTC; CDR3 protein: CSASPGFYNEQFF
clone size: -; J gene: TRBJ2-3; D gene: -; V gene: TRBV4-2; CDR3 DNA: TGTGCCAGCAGATCTCTAGAGGATACGCAGTATTTT; CDR3 protein: CASRSLEDTQYF
clone size: -; J gene: TRBJ2-3; D gene: -; V gene: TRBV20-1; CDR3 DNA: TGCAGTGCTAGAGCTACGGTTGGGACAGATACGCAGTATTTT; CDR3 protein: CSARATVGTDTQYF
clone size: -; J gene: TRBJ1-2; D gene: -; V gene: TRBV6-2/TRBV6-3; CDR3 DNA: TGTGCCAGCGAGAATGGCGGGCATTACTATGGCTACACCTTC; CDR3 protein: CASENGGHYYGYTF
clone size: -; J gene: TRBJ2-7; D gene: -; V gene: TRBV4-1; CDR3 DNA: TGCGCCAGCAGCCAAGTCCGGGCCGGGGCCTACGAGCAGTACTTC; CDR3 protein: CASSQVRAGAYEQYF
clone size: -; J gene: TRBJ2-7; D gene: TRBD1; V gene: TRBV5-1; CDR3 DNA: TGCGCCAGCAGCTCGGGGACAGGCCTGGAGCAGTACTTC; CDR3 protein: CASSSGTGLEQYF
clone size: -; J gene: TRBJ1-2; D gene: -; V gene: TRBV25-1; CDR3 DNA: TGTGCCAGCGGAAACTTCTATGGCTACACCTTC; CDR3 protein: CASGNFYGYTF
clone size: -; J gene: TRBJ2-7; D gene: -; V gene: TRBV7-9; CDR3 DNA: TGTGCCAGCAGCTTCGGAGGGGAGGACGAGCAGTACTTC; CDR3 protein: CASSFGGEDEQYF
clone size: few; J gene: TRBJ2-7; D gene: TRBD1; V gene: TRBV24-1; CDR3 DNA: TGTGCCACCGCCCGGGACAGCACCTACGAGCAGTACTTC; CDR3 protein: CATARDSTYEQYF
clone size: -; J gene: TRBJ2-7; D gene: -; V gene: TRBV3-1; CDR3 DNA: TGTGCCAGCAGCTCGGAACGCAACGAGCAGTACTTC; CDR3 protein: CASSSERNEQYF
clone size: -; J gene: TRBJ2-7; D gene: -; V gene: TRBV7-8; CDR3 DNA: TGTGCCAGCAGCCTCGGGACTGTGGTCTACGAGCAGTACTTC; CDR3 protein: CASSLGTVVYEQYF
clone size: few; J gene: TRBJ1-6; D gene: -; V gene: TRBV7-2; CDR3 DNA: TGTGCCAGCAGCTTAGAAGCCGGACAAATTAATTCACCCCTCCACTTT; CDR3 protein: CASSLEAGQINSPLHF
clone size: -; J gene: TRBJ1-6; D gene: -; V gene: TRBV5-1; CDR3 DNA: TGCGCCAGCAGCTTGTCGGGGTATTCACCCCTCCACTTT; CDR3 protein: CASSLSGYSPLHF
clone size: -; J gene: TRBJ2-7; D gene: -; V gene: TRBV29-1; CDR3 DNA: TGCAGCGCCCAGGGGGGTAACGAGCAGTACTTC; CDR3 protein: CSAQGGNEQYF
clone size: many; J gene: TRBJ2-7; D gene: -; V gene: TRBV13; CDR3 DNA: TGTGCCAGCAGCTTAGGGACAGGCGCGGGGCAGTACTTC; CDR3 protein: CASSLGTGAGQYF
clone size: many; J gene: TRBJ2-2; D gene: -; V gene: TRBV4-2; CDR3 DNA: TGTGCCAGCAGCCAAGATACCCAGCGTAGTACCGGGGAGCTGTTTTTT; CDR3 protein: CASSQDTQRSTGELFF
clone size: many; J gene: TRBJ2-7; D gene: -; V gene: TRBV7-2; CDR3 DNA: TGTGCCAGCAGCGTCGGACGGGTCTACGAGCAGTACTTC; CDR3 protein: CASSVGRVYEQYF
clone size: -; J gene: TRBJ1-6; D gene: -; V gene: TRBV7-2; CDR3 DNA: TGTGCCAGCAGCTTACAGACAATAAATAATTCACCCCTCCACTTT; CDR3 protein: CASSLQTINNSPLHF